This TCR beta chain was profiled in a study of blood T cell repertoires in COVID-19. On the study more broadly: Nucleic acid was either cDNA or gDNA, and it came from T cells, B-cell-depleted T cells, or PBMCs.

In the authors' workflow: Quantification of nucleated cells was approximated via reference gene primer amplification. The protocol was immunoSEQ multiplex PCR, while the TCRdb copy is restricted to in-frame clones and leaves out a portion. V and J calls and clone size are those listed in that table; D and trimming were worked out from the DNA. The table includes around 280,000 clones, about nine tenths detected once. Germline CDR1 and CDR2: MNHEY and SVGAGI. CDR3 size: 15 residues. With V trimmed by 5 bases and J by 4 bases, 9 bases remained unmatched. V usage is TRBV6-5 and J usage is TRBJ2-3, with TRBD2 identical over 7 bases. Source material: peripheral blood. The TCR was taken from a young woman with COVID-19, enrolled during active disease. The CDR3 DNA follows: TGTGCCAGCAGTCTTGGAGTTGGGGGGGCAGATACGCAGTATTTT. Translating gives CASSLGVGGADTQYF.